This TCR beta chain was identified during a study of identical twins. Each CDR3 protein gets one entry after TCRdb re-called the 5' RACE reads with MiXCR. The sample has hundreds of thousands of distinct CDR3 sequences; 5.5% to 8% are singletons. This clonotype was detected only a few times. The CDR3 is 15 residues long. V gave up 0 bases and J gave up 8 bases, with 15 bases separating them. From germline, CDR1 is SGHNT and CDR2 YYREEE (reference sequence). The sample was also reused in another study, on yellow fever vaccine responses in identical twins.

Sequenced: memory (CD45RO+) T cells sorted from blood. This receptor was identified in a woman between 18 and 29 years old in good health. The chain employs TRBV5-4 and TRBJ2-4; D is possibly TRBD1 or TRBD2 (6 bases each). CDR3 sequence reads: CASSLAGEGEDIQYF. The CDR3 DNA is TGTGCCAGCAGCTTGGCGGGAGAGGGGGAGGACATTCAGTACTTC.